This T cell receptor beta chain was documented in a study of blood T cell repertoires in COVID-19. A Seattle source enrolled patients during active infection and followed them longitudinally. Generated by immunoSEQ multiplex PCR, the TCRdb table keeps only in-frame clones and is missing some. Of roughly 250,000 clones listed, approximately 85% are singletons. Germline V gene data show CDR1 as LNHDA and CDR2 as SQIVND (reference sequence). This CDR3 is built from 15 residues. Trimming took off 2 bases at V and 4 bases at J, with 11 bases between the two ends. This TCR was recovered from a human donor with COVID-19, enrolled during active disease. The donor label of this sample is uncertain. Sequenced sample: peripheral blood. V gene TRBV19 combines with J gene TRBJ2-2; D might be TRBD2 (5 bases). In DNA form, the CDR3 reads TGTGCCAGTAGTATATACACTAGTGGCACCGGGGAGCTGTTTTTT. The encoded protein is CASSIYTSGTGELFF.